This T cell receptor (beta chain) came from a study of blood T cell repertoires in COVID-19. Profiled with immunoSEQ multiplex PCR; TCRdb holds only in-frame clones, not every one. Altogether roughly 200,000 clones are present, approximately 86% being singletons, with the ten largest covering 4.5% to 5.5%. Germline V gene data show CDR1 as SGHRS and CDR2 as YFSETQ. V gave up 5 bases and J gave up 4 bases; unmatched junction bases: 13. This CDR3 spans 16 amino acids. Sequencing was carried out using PBMCs or T cells enriched from blood (not recorded which). This chain connects TRBV5-1 to TRBJ2-3, with TRBD2 matching 7 bases. This sequence originates from a young woman who had been exposed to COVID-19. The CDR3: CASSPDPAGWSDTQYF. The CDR3 DNA reads TGCGCCAGCAGTCCGGACCCAGCGGGATGGTCAGATACGCAGTATTTT.